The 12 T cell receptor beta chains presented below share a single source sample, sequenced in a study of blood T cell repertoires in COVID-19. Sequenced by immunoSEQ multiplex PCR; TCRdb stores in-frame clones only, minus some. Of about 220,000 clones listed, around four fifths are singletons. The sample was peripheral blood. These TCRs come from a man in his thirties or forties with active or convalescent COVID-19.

The CDR3 nucleotides read TGTGCCAGCAGCCCACTGGACTTGGTGGGTGAAGCTTTCTTT. Its protein product is CASSPLDLVGEAFF. The rearrangement uses TRBV6-2 or TRBV6-3 and TRBJ1-1, with D uncertain. The CDR3 contains 14 residues. CDR1 and CDR2 from the germline V gene are MNHEY and SVGEGT. Deletions cut 6 bases from V and 7 bases from J, with 18 bases between.

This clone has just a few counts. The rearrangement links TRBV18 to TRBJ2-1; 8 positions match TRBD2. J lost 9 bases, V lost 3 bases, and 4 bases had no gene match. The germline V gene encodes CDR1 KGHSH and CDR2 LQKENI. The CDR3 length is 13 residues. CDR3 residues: CASSPLAGSEQFF. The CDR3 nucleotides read TGTGCCAGCTCACCCTTAGCGGGAAGTGAGCAGTTCTTC.

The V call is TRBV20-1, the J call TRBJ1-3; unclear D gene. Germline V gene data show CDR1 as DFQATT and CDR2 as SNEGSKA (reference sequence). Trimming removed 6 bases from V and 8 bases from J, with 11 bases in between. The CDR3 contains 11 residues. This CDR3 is CSAPLLDTIYF. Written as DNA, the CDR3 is TGCAGTGCCCCTTTATTAGACACCATATATTTT.

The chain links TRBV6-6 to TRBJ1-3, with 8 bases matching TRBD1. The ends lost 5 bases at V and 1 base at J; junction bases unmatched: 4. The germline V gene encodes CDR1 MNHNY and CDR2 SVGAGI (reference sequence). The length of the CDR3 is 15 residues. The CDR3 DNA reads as TGTGCCAGCAGTGACAGGGGAGAATCTGGAAACACCATATATTTT. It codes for CASSDRGESGNTIYF.

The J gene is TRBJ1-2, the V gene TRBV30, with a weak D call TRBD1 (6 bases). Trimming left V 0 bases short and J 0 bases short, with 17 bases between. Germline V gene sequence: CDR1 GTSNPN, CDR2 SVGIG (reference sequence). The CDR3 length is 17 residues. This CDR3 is CAWSVYGQPTANYGYTF. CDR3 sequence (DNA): TGTGCCTGGAGTGTATACGGACAGCCAACAGCTAACTATGGCTACACCTTC.

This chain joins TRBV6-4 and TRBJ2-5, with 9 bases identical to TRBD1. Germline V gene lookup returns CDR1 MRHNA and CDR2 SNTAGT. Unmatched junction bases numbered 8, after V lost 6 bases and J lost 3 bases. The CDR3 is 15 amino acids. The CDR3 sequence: CASRSDRGFEETQYF. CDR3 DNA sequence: TGTGCCAGCAGGTCCGACAGGGGGTTTGAAGAGACCCAGTACTTC.

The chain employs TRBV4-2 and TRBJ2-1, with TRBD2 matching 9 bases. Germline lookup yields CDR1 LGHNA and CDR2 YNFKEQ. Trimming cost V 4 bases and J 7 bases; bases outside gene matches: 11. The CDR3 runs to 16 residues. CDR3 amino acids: CASSRPELAGKNEQFF. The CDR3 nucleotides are TGTGCCAGCAGCCGTCCCGAGCTAGCGGGAAAGAATGAGCAGTTCTTC.

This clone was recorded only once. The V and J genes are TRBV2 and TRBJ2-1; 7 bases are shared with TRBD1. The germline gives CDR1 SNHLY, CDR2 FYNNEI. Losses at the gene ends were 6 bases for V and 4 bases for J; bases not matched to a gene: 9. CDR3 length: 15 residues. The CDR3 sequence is CASRGQAGAYNEQFF. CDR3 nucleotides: TGTGCCAGCAGAGGACAGGCCGGGGCATACAATGAGCAGTTCTTC.

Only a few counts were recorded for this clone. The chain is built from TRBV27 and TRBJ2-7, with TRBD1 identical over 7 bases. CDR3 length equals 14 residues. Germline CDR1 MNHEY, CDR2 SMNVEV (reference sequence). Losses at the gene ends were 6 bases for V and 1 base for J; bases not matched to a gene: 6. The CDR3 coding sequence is TGTGCCAGCAGCCCGCAGGGGGTTTCCTACGAGCAGTACTTC. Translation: CASSPQGVSYEQYF.

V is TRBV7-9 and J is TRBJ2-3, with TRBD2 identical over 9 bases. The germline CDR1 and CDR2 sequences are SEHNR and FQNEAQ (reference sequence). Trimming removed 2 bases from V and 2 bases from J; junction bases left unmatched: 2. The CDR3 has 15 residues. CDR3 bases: TGTGCCAGCAGCTTAACTAGCGGGCACACAGATACGCAGTATTTT. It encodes CASSLTSGHTDTQYF.

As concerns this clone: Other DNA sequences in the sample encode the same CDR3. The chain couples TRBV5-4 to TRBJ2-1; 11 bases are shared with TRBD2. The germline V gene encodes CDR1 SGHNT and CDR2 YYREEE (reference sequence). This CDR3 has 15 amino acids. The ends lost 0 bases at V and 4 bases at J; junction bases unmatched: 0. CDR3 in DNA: TGTGCCAGCAGCTTGGGGACTAGCGGGTACAATGAGCAGTTCTTC. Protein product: CASSLGTSGYNEQFF.

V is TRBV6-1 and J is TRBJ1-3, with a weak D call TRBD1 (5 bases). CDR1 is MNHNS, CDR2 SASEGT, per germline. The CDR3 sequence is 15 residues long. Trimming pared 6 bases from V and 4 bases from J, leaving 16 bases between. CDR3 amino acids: CASSSRVGFGNTIYF. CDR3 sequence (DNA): TGTGCCAGCAGCAGCAGGGTAGGGTTCGGAAACACCATATATTTT.